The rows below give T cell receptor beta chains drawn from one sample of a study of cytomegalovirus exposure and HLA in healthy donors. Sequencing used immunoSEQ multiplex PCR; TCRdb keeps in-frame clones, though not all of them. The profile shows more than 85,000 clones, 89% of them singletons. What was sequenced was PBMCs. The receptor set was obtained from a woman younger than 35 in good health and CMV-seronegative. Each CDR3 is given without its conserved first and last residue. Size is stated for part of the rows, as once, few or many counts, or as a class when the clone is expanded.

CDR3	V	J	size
ASSGGQGGQPQH	TRBV11-2	TRBJ1-5	NA
ASSQGGGGPRTQY	TRBV4-3	TRBJ2-3	NA
ASTHPSGADTQY	TRBV6-5	TRBJ2-3	NA
ASSFARRNSPLH	TRBV28	TRBJ1-6	few
SVEDPESGQPGDEQF	TRBV29-1	TRBJ2-1	NA
ATSRDSSGGPNTGELF	TRBV15	TRBJ2-2	once
ASSQLAGAYNEQF	TRBV7-2	TRBJ2-1	once
ASSPRGGSSYNEQF	TRBV7-2	TRBJ2-1	NA
ASSLYNREDYGYT	TRBV5-6	TRBJ1-2	NA
ASSWTSATDTQY	TRBV27	TRBJ2-3	NA
ASSPPSGRFETQY	TRBV7-2	TRBJ2-5	NA
ASSVSPSGSTYEQY	TRBV9	TRBJ2-7	NA
ATGLVPYEQY	TRBV6-1	TRBJ2-7	once
ATSELADSTDTQY	TRBV15	TRBJ2-3	NA
ASSRTGEYEQY	TRBV11-2	TRBJ2-7	NA
ASKGLYEQY	TRBV2	TRBJ2-7	few
ASTAGEINYGYT	TRBV6-6	TRBJ1-2	NA
ASSFGGDDYGYT	TRBV28	TRBJ1-2	NA
ASSPGSSGRETQY	TRBV5-1	TRBJ2-5	NA
ASSRGNTEAF	TRBV9	TRBJ1-1	NA
ASSLDSNSGNTIY	TRBV5-1	TRBJ1-3	NA
ASSTSGNNYEQY	TRBV5-1	TRBJ2-7	NA
ASMGTGGWSGANVLT	TRBV19	TRBJ2-6	NA
ASSPQGASTDTQY	TRBV18	TRBJ2-3	NA
ASSLWDRTISYEQY	TRBV28	TRBJ2-7	NA
ASSLRGRLRNQPQH	TRBV28	TRBJ1-5	NA
ASSIDRPNTEAF	TRBV28	TRBJ1-1	NA
ASKTLYGAGYNEQF	TRBV27	TRBJ2-1	NA
ASSAGYEQY	TRBV9	TRBJ2-7	NA
ASSPPGTPTGEQY	TRBV18	TRBJ2-7	NA
SVEFQGGTNEKLF	TRBV29-1	TRBJ1-4	NA
ASSVIRGSGNTIY	TRBV6-1	TRBJ1-3	NA